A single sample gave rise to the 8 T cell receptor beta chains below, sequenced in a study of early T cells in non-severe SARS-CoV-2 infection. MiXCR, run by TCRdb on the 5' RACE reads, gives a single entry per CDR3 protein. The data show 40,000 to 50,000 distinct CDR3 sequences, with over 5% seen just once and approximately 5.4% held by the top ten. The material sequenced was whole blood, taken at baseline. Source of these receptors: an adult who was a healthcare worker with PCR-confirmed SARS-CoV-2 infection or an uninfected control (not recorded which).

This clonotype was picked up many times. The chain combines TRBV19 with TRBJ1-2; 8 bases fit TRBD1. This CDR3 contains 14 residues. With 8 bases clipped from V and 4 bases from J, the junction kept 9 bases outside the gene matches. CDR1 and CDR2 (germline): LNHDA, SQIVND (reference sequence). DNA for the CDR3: TGTGCCAGTGGAGACAGGGGTGAACCCTATGGCTACACCTTC. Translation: CASGDRGEPYGYTF.

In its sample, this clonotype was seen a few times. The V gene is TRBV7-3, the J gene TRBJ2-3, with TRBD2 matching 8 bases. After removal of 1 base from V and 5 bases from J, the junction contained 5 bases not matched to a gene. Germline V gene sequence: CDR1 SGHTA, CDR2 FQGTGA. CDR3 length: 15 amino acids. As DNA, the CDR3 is TGTGCCAGCAGCTTAAGCGGGACTAGTCAAGATACGCAGTATTTT. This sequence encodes CASSLSGTSQDTQYF.

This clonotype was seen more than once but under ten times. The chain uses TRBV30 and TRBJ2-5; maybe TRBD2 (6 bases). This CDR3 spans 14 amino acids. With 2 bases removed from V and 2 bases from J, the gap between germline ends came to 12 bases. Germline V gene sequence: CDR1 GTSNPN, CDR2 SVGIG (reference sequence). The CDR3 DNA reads TGTGCCTGGAGTTTCGGGAGCTTACAAGAGACCCAGTACTTC. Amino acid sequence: CAWSFGSLQETQYF. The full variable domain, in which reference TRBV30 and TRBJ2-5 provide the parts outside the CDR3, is SQTIHQWPATLVQPVGSPLSLECTVEGTSNPNLYWYRQAAGRGLQLLFYSVGIGQISSEVPQNLSASRPQDRQFILSSKKLLLSDSGFYLCAWSFGSLQETQYFGPGTRLLVL.

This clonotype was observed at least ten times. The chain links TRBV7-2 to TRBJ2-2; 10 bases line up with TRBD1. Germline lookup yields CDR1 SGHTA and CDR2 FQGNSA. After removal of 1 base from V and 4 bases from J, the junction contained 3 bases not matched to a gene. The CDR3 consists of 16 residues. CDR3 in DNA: TGTGCCAGCAGCTTAGGGGGACAGGGGTTCACCGGGGAGCTGTTTTTT. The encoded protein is CASSLGGQGFTGELFF.

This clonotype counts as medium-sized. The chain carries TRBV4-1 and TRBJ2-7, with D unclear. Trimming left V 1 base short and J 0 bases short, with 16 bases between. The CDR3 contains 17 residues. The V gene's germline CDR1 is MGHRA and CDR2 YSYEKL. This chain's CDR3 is CASSQADFAGSSYEQYF. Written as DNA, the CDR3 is TGCGCCAGCAGCCAAGCTGATTTTGCAGGCAGCTCCTACGAGCAGTACTTC.

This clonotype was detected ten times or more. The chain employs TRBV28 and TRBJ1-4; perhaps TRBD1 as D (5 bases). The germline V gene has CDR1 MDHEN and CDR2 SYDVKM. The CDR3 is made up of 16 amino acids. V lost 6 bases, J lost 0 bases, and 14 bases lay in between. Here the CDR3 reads CASRIRQYSTNEKLFF. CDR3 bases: TGTGCCAGCAGGATTAGACAGTACTCAACTAATGAAAAACTGTTTTTT.

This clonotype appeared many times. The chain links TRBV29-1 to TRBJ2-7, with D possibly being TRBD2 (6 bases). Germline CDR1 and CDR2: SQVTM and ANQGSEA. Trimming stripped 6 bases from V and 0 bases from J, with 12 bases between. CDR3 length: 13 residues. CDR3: CSVGDGSSYEQYF. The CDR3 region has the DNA TGCAGCGTGGGGGACGGGAGCTCCTACGAGCAGTACTTC.

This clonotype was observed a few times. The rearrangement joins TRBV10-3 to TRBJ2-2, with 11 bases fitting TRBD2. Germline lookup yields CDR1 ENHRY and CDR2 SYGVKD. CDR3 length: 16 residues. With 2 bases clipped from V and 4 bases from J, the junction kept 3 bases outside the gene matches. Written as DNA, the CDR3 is TGTGCCATCAGTGAGCCACTAGCGGGAGTCACCGGGGAGCTGTTTTTT. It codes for CAISEPLAGVTGELFF.